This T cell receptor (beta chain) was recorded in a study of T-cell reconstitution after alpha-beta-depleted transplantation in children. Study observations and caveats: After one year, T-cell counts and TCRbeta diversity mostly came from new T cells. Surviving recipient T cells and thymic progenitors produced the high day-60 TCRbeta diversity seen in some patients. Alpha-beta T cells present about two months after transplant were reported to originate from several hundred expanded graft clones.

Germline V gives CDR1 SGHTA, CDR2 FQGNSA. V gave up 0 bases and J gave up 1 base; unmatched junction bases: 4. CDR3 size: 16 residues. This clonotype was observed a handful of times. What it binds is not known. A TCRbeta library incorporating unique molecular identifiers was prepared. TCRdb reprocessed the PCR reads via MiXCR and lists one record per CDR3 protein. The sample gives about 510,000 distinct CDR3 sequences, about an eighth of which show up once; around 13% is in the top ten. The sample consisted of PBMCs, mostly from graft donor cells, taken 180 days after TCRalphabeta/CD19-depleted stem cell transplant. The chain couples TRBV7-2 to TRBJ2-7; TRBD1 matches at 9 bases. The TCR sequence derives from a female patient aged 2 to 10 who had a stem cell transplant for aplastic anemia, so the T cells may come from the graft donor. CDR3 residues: CASSLAPGTGSYEQYF. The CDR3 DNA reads TGTGCCAGCAGCTTAGCGCCCGGGACAGGGTCCTACGAGCAGTACTTC.